This is a list of T cell receptor beta chains from one sample in a study of CD8 T cells in ankylosing spondylitis. MiXCR was run by TCRdb on the 5' RACE reads, yielding one entry per CDR3 protein. Seen here are 30,000 to 35,000 distinct CDR3 sequences, around 30% observed once, and the top ten hold over 40%. Material: synovial fluid, either unsorted or a sorted T cell fraction (not recorded which). These receptors were collected from a male donor with ankylosing spondylitis. Each CDR3 is given with its conserved first and last residue. D genes are given only for firm matches. Clone size is given for some rows only: seen once, a few or many times, or a class if the clone is expanded.

CATGTSGTYNEQFF,TGTGCCACCGGGACTAGCGGGACCTACAATGAGCAGTTCTTC,TRBD2,TRBV24-1,many,TRBJ2-1
CASSETTGPWGYTF,TGTGCCAGCAGCGAGACAACAGGGCCATGGGGCTACACCTTC,NA,TRBV14,NA,TRBJ1-2
CASSYRDGTDTQYF,TGCGCCAGCAGCTACCGGGACGGTACAGATACGCAGTATTTT,NA,TRBV4-1,few,TRBJ2-3
CASSLVGAPNQPQHF,TGCGCCAGCAGCTTGGTAGGGGCACCCAATCAGCCCCAGCATTTT,NA,TRBV5-1,NA,TRBJ1-5
CSARNPDSLNTEAFF,TGCAGTGCTAGGAACCCGGACAGTCTGAACACTGAAGCTTTCTTT,NA,TRBV20-1,few,TRBJ1-1
CASWREGTEAFF,TGTGCCAGCTGGAGGGAAGGCACTGAAGCTTTCTTT,NA,TRBV13,NA,TRBJ1-1
CASSIRLAETQYF,TGTGCCAGCAGCATCCGACTAGCGGAGACCCAGTACTTC,TRBD2,TRBV11-2,few,TRBJ2-5
CASSQYFASNPLGELFF,TGTGCCAGCAGCCAATATTTCGCTTCGAACCCTCTCGGGGAGCTGTTTTTT,NA,TRBV4-2,many,TRBJ2-2
CASSQDGEGDAGELFFF,NA,NA,TRBV3-1,NA,TRBJ2-2
CASSFPGGDYGYTF,TGTGCCAGCAGCTTCCCAGGGGGCGACTATGGCTACACCTTC,TRBD1,TRBV7-2,NA,TRBJ1-2
CASTTTGELFF,TGTGCCAGCACAACCACCGGGGAGCTGTTTTTT,NA,TRBV7-9,NA,TRBJ2-2
CASSYSLGQGGSYTEAFF,TGTGCCAGCAGTTACTCGCTCGGACAGGGCGGATCGTACACTGAAGCTTTCTTT,TRBD1,TRBV6-2/TRBV6-3,many,TRBJ1-1
CASSFGGGSNYGYTF,TGTGCCAGCAGCTTCGGGGGAGGCTCAAACTATGGCTACACCTTC,NA,TRBV11-2,many,TRBJ1-2
CASSEIWGTNQPQHF,TGTGCCAGCAGTGAAATATGGGGGACCAATCAGCCCCAGCATTTT,NA,TRBV2,NA,TRBJ1-5
CASSLEDRSSYEQYF,TGTGCCAGCAGCCTTGAAGACAGGAGCTCCTACGAGCAGTACTTC,NA,TRBV11-2,NA,TRBJ2-7
CASSFGGPSHAQYF,TGTGCCAGCAGTTTTGGGGGACCCAGTCATGCGCAGTATTTT,NA,TRBV27,few,TRBJ2-3
CASRPGLTEAFF,TGTGCCAGCAGGCCCGGACTTACTGAAGCTTTCTTT,NA,TRBV12-3/TRBV12-4,many,TRBJ1-1
CSVDGLAGVGETQYF,TGCAGCGTTGACGGACTAGCGGGAGTAGGCGAGACCCAGTACTTC,TRBD2,TRBV29-1,many,TRBJ2-5
CATSDPTWTSGRAPNTGELFF,TGTGCCACCAGTGACCCAACTTGGACTAGCGGGAGGGCCCCGAACACCGGGGAGCTGTTTTTT,TRBD2,TRBV24-1,NA,TRBJ2-2
CASSEGQGIYEQYF,TGTGCCAGCAGCGAAGGACAGGGTATCTACGAGCAGTACTTC,TRBD1,TRBV12-3/TRBV12-4,NA,TRBJ2-7
CASSELGANTEAFF,TGTGCCAGCAGTGAACTCGGGGCGAACACTGAAGCTTTCTTT,NA,TRBV2,medium-sized,TRBJ1-1